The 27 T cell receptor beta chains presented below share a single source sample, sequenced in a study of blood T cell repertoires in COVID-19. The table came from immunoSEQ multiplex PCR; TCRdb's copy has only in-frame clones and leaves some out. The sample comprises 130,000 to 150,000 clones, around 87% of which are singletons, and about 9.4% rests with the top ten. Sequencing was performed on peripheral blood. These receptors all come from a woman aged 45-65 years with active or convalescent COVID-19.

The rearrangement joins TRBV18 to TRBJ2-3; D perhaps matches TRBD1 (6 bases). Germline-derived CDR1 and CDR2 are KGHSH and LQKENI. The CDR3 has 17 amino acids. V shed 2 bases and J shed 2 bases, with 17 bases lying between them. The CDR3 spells CASSPAQQGWATDTQYF. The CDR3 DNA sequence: TGTGCCAGCTCACCAGCCCAACAGGGATGGGCCACAGATACGCAGTATTTT.

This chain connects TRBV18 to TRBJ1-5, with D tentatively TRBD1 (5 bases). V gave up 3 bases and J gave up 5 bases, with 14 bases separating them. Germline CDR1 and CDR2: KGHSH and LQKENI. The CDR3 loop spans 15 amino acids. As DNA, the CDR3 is TGTGCCAGCTCACCTTCAGGGTGGGAGGATCAGCCCCAGCATTTT. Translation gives CASSPSGWEDQPQHF.

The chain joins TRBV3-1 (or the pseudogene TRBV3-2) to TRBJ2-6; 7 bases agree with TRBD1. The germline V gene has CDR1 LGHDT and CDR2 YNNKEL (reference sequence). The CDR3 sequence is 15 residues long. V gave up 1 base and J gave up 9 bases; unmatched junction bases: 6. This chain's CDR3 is CASSQGMDRNNVLTF. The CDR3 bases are TGTGCCAGCAGCCAAGGCATGGACAGGAACAACGTCCTGACTTTC.

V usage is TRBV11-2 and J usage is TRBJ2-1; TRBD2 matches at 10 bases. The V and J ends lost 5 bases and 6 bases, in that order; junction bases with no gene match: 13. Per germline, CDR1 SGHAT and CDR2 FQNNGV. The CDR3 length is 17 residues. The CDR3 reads CASSTTLLAGVGNEQFF. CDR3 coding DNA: TGTGCCAGCAGCACCACCCTCCTAGCGGGAGTGGGCAATGAGCAGTTCTTC.

This chain's CDR3 is CSAQTGGGYGYTF. In DNA form, the CDR3 reads TGCAGCGCCCAGACAGGGGGCGGCTATGGCTACACCTTC. The rearrangement links TRBV29-1 to TRBJ1-2; 10 bases agree with TRBD1. CDR1 is SQVTM, CDR2 ANQGSEA, per germline. The V gene end was trimmed by 7 bases and the J gene end by 4 bases; junction bases not matched to a gene: 6. The CDR3 is 13 residues long.

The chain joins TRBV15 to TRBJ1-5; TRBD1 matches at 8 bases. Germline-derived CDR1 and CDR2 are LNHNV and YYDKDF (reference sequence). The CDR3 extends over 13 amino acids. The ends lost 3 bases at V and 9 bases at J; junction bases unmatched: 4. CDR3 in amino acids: CATSRDRERPQHF. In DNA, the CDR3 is TGTGCCACCAGCAGGGACAGGGAGAGGCCCCAGCATTTT.

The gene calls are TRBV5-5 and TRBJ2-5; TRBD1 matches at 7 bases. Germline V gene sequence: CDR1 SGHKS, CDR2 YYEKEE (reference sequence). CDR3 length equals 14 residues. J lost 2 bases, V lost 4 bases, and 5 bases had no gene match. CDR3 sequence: CASSPGQVQETQYF. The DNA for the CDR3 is TGTGCCAGCAGCCCAGGACAGGTACAAGAGACCCAGTACTTC.

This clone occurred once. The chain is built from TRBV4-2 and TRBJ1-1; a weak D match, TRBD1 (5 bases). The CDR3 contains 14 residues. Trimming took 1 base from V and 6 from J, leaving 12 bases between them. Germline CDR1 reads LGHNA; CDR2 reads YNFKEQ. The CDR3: CASSQAWEGAEAFF. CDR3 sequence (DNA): TGTGCCAGCAGCCAAGCGTGGGAAGGGGCTGAAGCTTTCTTT.

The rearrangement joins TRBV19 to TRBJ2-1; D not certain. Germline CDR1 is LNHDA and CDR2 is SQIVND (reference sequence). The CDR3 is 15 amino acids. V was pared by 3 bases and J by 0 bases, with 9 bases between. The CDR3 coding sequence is TGTGCCAGTAGTATGATTCGGAGCTCCTACAATGAGCAGTTCTTC. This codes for CASSMIRSSYNEQFF.

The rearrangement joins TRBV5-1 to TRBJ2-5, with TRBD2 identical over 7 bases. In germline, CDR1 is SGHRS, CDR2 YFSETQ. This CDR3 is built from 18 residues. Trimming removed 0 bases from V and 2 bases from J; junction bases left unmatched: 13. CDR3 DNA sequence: TGCGCCAGCAGCTTGGCGGCCGGGGGGACGGTTTATCAAGAGACCCAGTACTTC. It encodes CASSLAAGGTVYQETQYF.

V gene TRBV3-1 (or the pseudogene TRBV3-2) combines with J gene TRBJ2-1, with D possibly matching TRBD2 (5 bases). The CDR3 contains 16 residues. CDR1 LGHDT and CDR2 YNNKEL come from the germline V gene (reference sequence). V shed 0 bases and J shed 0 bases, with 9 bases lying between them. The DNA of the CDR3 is TGTGCCAGCAGCCAAGAGGTGGGGAGCTCCTACAATGAGCAGTTCTTC. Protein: CASSQEVGSSYNEQFF.

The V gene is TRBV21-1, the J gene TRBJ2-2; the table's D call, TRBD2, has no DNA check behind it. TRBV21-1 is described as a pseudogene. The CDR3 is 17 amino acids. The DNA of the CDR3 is TGTGCCAGCAGCAAAGGGGGGTCCAGCGGGAGAAGTCGGGAGCTGTTTTTT. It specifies CASSKGGSSGRSRELFF.

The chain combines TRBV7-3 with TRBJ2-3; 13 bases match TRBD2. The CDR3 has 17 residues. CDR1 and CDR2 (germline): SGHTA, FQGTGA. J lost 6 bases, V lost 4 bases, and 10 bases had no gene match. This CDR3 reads CASSSKGTSGEVDTQYF. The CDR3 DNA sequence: TGTGCCAGCAGCTCCAAGGGGACTAGCGGGGAGGTTGATACGCAGTATTTT.

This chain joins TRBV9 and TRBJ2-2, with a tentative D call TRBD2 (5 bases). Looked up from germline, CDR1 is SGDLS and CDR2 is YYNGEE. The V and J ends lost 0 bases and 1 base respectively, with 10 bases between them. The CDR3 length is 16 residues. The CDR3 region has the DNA TGTGCCAGCAGCGTAGGGAGGCCCGAGAACACCGGGGAGCTGTTTTTT. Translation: CASSVGRPENTGELFF.

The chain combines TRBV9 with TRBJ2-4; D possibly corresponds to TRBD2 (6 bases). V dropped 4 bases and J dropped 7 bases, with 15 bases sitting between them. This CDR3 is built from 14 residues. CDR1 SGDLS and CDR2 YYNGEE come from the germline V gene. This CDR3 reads CASSPEGWVNIQYF. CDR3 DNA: TGTGCCAGCAGCCCGGAGGGGTGGGTGAACATTCAGTACTTC.

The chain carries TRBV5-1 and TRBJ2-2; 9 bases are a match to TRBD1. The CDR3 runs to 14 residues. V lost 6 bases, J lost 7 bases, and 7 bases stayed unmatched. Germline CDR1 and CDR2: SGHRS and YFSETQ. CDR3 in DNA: TGCGCCAGCAAGGGACAGGGTGAGGTCGGGGAGCTGTTTTTT. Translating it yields CASKGQGEVGELFF.

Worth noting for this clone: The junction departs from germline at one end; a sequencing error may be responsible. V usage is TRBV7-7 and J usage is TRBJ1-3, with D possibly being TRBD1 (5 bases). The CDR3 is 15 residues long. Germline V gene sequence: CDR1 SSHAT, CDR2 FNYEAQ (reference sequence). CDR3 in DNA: TGTGCTAGCAGCTTAGGGCAGGGAAATGGAAACACCATATATTTT. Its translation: CASSLGQGNGNTIYF.

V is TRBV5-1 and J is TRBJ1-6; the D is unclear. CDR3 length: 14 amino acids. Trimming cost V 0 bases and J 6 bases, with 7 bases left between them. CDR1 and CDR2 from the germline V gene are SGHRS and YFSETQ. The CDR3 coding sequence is TGCGCCAGCAGCTTGGCCCAGGTTAATTCACCCCTCCACTTT. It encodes CASSLAQVNSPLHF.

CDR3 nucleotide sequence: TGTGCCTGGACAGGGGACAGGGCCCATGGCTACACCTTC. Protein product: CAWTGDRAHGYTF. The chain combines TRBV30 with TRBJ1-2, with TRBD1 matching over 9 bases. The CDR3 sequence is 13 residues long. Germline loops: CDR1 GTSNPN, CDR2 SVGIG (reference sequence). Trimming cost V 4 bases and J 6 bases; bases outside gene matches: 6.

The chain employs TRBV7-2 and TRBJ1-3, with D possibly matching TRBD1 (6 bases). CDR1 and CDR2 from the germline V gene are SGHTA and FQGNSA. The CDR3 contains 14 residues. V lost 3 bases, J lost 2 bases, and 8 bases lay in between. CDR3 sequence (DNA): TGTGCCAGCAGCTTGGCAGGGGCTGGAAACACCATATATTTT. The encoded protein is CASSLAGAGNTIYF.

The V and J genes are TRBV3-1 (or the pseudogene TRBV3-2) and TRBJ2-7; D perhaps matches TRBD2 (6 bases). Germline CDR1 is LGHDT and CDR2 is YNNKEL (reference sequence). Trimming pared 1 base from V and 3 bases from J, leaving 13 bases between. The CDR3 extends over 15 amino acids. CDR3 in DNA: TGTGCCAGCAGCCAAGGGCGGGGCCCGTTCTACGAGCAGTACTTC. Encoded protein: CASSQGRGPFYEQYF.

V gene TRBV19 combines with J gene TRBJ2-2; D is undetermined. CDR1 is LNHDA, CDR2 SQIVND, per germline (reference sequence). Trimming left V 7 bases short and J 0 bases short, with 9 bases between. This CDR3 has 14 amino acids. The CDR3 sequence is CASTERANTGELFF. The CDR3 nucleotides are TGTGCCAGTACCGAGAGAGCGAACACCGGGGAGCTGTTTTTT.

CDR3 region: CAWAAGNTEAFF. CDR3 nucleotide sequence: TGTGCCTGGGCTGCAGGGAACACTGAAGCTTTCTTT. The chain combines TRBV30 with TRBJ1-1; D ambiguous. CDR3 size: 12 residues. V was clipped by 5 bases and J by 1 base, with 8 bases between them. Germline CDR1 is GTSNPN and CDR2 is SVGIG (reference sequence).

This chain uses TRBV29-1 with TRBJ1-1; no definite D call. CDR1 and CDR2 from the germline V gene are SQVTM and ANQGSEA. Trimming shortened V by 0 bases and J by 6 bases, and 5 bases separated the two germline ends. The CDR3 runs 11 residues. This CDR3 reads CSVEDIAEAFF. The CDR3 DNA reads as TGCAGCGTTGAAGATATCGCTGAAGCTTTCTTT.

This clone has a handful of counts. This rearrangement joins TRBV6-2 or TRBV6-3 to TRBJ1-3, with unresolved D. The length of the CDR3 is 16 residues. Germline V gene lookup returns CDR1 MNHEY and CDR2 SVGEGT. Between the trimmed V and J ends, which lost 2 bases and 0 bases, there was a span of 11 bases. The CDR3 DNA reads TGTGCCAGCAGTTACGTTGTTGGGAGCTCTGGAAACACCATATATTTT. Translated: CASSYVVGSSGNTIYF.

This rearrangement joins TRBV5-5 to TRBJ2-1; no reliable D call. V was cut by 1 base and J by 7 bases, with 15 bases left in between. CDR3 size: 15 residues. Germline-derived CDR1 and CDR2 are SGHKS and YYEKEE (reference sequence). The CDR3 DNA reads TGTGCCAGCAGCTTGTTGTGGGCAATGGTAAATGAGCAGTTCTTC. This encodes CASSLLWAMVNEQFF.

The CDR3 DNA is TGTGCCAGCAGGACGGACAGGGGGCGCGATGGCTACACCTTC. Amino acids: CASRTDRGRDGYTF. The chain couples TRBV11-2 to TRBJ1-2; 11 bases align to TRBD1. This CDR3 spans 14 amino acids. Germline values: CDR1 SGHAT, CDR2 FQNNGV. The V segment lost 6 bases and the J segment 6 bases; nucleotides outside the gene matches: 6.